This entry is about one T cell receptor beta chain. The authors' processing: Reference gene primer amplification gave estimated nucleated cell counts. Using immunoSEQ multiplex PCR, the repertoire was profiled, and TCRdb retains in-frame clones only, with some absent. That table gives V, J and clone size, and the DNA gave D and trimming. The sample holds about 210,000 clones, 80% to 90% seen once. The data originate from a study of blood T cell repertoires in COVID-19. Study-level information: The samples span acute and convalescent COVID-19 from the United States, Italy and Spain.

The sequence was obtained from a man between 18 and 35 years old with active or convalescent COVID-19. The sequencing input was peripheral blood.

CDR3: CASSLLAGNEQFF. DNA for the CDR3: TGTGCCAGCAGCCTCCTAGCGGGCAATGAGCAGTTCTTC. The V gene is TRBV14, the J gene TRBJ2-1; 8 positions match TRBD2. Trimming cost V 4 bases and J 6 bases; bases outside gene matches: 2. Germline V gene data show CDR1 as SGHDN and CDR2 as FVKESK. The CDR3 runs 13 residues.